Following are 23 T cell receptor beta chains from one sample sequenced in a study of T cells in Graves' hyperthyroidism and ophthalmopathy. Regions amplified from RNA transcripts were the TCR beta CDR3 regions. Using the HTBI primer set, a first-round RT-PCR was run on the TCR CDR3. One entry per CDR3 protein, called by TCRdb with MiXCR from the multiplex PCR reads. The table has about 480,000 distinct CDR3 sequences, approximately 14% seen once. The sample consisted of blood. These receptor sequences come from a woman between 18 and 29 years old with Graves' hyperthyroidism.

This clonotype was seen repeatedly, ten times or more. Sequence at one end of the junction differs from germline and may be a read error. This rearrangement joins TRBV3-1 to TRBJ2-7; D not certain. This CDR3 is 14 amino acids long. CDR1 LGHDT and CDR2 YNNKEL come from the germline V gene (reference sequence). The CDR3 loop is CASTQGSANYEQYF. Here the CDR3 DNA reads TGTGCCAGCACCCAAGGAAGCGCGAATTACGAGCAGTACTTC.

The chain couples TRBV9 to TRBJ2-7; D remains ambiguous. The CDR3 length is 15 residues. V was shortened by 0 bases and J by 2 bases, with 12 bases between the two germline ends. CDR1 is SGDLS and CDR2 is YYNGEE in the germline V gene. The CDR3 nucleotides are TGTGCCAGCAGCGTAGGCCGAGACATTACCTACGAGCAGTACTTC. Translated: CASSVGRDITYEQYF.

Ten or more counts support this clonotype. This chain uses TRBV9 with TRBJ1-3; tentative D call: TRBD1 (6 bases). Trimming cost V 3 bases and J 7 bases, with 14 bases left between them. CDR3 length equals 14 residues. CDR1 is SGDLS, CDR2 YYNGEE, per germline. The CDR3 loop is CASSGEGGKNTIYF. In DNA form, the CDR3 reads TGTGCCAGCAGCGGCGAGGGGGGAAAGAACACCATATATTTT.

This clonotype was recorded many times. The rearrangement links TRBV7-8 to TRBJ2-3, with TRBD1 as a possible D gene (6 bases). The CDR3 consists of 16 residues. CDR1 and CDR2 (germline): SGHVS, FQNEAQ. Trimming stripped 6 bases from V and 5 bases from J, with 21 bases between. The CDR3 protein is CASSSRDKSQVDTQYF. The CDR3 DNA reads TGTGCCAGCAGTTCCCGGGACAAATCTCAAGTAGATACGCAGTATTTT.

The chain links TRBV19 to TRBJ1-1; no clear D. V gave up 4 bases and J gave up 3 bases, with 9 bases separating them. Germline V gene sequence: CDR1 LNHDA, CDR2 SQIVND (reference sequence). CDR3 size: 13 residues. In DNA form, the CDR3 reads TGTGCCAGTAGTACAAGTCGGGACACTGAAGCTTTCTTT. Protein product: CASSTSRDTEAFF.

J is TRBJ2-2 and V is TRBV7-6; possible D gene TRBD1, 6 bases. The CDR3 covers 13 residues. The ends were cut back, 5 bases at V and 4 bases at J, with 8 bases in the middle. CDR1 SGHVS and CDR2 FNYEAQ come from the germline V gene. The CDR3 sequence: CASSKDSTGELFF. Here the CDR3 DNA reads TGTGCCAGCAGCAAGGACAGCACCGGGGAGCTGTTTTTT.

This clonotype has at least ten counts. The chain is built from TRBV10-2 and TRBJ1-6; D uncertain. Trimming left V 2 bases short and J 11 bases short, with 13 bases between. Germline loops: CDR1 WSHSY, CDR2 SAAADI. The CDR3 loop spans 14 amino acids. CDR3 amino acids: CASSEDGSNPPLHF. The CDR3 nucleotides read TGCGCCAGCAGTGAGGACGGATCGAATCCACCCCTCCACTTT.

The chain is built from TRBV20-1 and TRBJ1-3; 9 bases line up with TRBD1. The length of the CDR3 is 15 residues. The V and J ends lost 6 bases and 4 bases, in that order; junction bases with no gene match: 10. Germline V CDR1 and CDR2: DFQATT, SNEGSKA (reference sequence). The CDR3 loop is CSAYGQGNYGNTIYF. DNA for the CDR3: TGCAGTGCCTACGGACAGGGGAACTACGGAAACACCATATATTTT.

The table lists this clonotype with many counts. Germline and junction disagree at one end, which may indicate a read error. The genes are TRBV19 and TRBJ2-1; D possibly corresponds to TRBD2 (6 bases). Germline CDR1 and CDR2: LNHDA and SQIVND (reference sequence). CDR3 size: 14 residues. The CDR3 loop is CASSTGVSSNEQFF. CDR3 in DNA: TGTGCCAGTAGTACGGGAGTGTCCTCCAATGAGCAGTTCTTC.

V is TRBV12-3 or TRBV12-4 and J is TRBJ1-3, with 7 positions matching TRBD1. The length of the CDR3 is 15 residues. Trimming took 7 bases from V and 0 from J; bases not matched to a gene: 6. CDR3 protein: CASTLDRSSGNTIYF. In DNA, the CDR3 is TGTGCCAGCACCTTGGACAGGAGCTCTGGAAACACCATATATTTT.

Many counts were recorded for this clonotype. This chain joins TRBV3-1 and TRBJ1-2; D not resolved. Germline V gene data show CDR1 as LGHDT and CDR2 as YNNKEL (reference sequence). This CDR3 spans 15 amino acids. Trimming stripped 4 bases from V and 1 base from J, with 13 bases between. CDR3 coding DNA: TGTGCCAGCAGCCGTGGGCCTCGGGTTAACTATGGCTACACCTTC. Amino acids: CASSRGPRVNYGYTF.

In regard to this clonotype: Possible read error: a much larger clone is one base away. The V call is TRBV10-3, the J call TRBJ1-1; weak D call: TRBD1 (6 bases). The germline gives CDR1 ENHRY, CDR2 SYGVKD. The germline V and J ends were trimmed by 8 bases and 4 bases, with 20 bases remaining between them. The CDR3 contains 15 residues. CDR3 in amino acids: CAIGKQGEGPTEAFF. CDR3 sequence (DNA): TGTGCCATCGGCAAACAGGGAGAAGGACCCACTGAAGCTTTCTTT.

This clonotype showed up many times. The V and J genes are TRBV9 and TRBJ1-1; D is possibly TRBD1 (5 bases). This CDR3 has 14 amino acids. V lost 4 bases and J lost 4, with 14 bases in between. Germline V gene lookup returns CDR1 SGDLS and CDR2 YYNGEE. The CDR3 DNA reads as TGTGCCAGCAGCCCCGTTTTAGGGGTCACTGAAGCTTTCTTT. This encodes CASSPVLGVTEAFF.

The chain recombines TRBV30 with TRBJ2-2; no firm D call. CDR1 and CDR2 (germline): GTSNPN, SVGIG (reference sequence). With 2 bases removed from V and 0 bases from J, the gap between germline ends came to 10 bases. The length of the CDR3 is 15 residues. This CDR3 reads CAWSWQFANTGELFF. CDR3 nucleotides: TGTGCCTGGAGTTGGCAGTTCGCGAACACCGGGGAGCTGTTTTTT. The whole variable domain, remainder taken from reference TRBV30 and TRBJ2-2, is SQTIHQWPATLVQPVGSPLSLECTVEGTSNPNLYWYRQAAGRGLQLLFYSVGIGQISSEVPQNLSASRPQDRQFILSSKKLLLSDSGFYLCAWSWQFANTGELFFGEGSRLTVL.

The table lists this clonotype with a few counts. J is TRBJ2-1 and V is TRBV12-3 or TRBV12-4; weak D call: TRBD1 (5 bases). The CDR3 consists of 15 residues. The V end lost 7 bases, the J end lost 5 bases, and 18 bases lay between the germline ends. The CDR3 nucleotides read TGTGCCAGCACCCCCTTCGACAGACAAGACAATGAGCAGTTCTTC. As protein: CASTPFDRQDNEQFF.

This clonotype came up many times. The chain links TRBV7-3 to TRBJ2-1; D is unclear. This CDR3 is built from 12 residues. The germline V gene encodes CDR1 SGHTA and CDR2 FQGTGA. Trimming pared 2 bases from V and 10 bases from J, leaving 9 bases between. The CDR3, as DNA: TGTGCCAGCAGCTTATACGTCGGAGAGCAGTTCTTC. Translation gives CASSLYVGEQFF.

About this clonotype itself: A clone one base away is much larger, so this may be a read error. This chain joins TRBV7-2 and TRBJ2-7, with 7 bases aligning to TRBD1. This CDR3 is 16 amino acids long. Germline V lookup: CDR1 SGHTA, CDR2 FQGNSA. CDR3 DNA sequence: TGTGCCCGCAGCTTAGCCGCCGGGACAGACCCCTACGAGCAGTACGTC. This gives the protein CARSLAAGTDPYEQYV.

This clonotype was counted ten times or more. CDR3 amino acids: CSATQGAWDEQYV. CDR3 nucleotide sequence: TGCAGTGCTACACAGGGGGCGTGGGACGAGCAGTACGTC. This rearrangement joins TRBV20-1 to TRBJ2-7; 9 positions match TRBD1. CDR1 is DFQATT, CDR2 SNEGSKA, per germline (reference sequence). The CDR3 has 13 amino acids. Germline trimming cut 4 bases from V and 5 bases from J; bases unmatched to any gene: 6.

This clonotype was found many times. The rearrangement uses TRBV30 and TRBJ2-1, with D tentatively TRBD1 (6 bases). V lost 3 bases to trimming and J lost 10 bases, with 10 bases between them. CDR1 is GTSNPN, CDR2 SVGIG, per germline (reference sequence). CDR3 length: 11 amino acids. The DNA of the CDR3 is TGTGCCTGGAGCACCGGGACAGAGCAGTTCTTC. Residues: CAWSTGTEQFF.

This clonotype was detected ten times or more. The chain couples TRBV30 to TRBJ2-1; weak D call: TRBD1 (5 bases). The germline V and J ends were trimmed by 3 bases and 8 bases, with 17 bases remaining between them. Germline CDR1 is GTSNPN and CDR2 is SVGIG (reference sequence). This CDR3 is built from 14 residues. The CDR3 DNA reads TGTGCCTGGAGCGCTGCCAGGGTGGTGGATGAGCAGTTCTTC. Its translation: CAWSAARVVDEQFF.

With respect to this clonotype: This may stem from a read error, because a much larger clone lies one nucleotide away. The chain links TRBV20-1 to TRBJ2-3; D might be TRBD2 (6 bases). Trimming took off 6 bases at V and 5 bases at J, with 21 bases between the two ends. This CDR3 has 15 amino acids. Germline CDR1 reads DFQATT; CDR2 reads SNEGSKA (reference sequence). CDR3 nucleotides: TGCAGTGCCCGCGCGTCTCCAGTGGGGGGAGATACGCAGTATTTT. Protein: CSARASPVGGDTQYF.

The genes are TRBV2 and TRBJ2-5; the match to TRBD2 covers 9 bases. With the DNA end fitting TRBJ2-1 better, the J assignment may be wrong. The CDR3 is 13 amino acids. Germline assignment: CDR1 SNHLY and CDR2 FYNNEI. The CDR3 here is CASEVTSGRVQFF. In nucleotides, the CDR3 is TGTGCCAGCGAGGTGACTAGCGGCCGTGTCCAGTTCTTC.

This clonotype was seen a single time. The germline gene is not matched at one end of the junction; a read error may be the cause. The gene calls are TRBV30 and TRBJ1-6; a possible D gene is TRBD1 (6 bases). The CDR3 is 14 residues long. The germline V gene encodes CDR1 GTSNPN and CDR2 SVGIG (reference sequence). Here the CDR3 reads CAWSLQGMGPPLHF. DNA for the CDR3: TGTGCCTGGAGCCTCCAGGGGATGGGTCCACCCCTCCACTTC.